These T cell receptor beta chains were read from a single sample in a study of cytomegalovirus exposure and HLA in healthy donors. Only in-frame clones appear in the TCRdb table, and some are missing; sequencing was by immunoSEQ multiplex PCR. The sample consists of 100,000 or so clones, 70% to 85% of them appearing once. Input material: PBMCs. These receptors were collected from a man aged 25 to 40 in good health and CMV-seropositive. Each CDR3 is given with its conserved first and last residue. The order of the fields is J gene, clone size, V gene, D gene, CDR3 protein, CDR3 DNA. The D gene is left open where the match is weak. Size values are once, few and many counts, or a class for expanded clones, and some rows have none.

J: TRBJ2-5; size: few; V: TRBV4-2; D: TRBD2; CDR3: CASSQNPGLRQETQYF; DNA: TGTGCCAGCAGCCAAAATCCGGGACTACGACAAGAGACCCAGTACTTC
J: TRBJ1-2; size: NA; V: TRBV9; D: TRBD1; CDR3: CASSVQGGGYTF; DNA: TGTGCCAGCAGCGTACAGGGGGGAGGCTACACCTTC
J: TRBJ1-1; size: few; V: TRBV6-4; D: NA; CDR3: CASRRDSTEMAFF; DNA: TGTGCCAGCAGGAGGGACTCAACTGAAATGGCTTTCTTT
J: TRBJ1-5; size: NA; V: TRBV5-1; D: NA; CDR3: CASSLGGVSQPQHF; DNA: TGCGCCAGCAGCTTAGGGGGGGTTAGTCAGCCCCAGCATTTT
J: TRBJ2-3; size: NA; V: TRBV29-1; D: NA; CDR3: CSVEKGAGDTQYF; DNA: TGCAGCGTTGAAAAAGGGGCAGGAGATACGCAGTATTTT
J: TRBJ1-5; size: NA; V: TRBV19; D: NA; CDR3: CASSIEDRRDQPQHF; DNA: TGTGCCAGTAGTATTGAAGACAGGCGAGATCAGCCCCAGCATTTT
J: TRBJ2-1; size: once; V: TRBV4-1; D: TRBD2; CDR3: CASSQTSGRRSHEQFF; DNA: TGCGCCAGCAGCCAAACTAGCGGGAGGAGGTCTCATGAGCAGTTCTTC
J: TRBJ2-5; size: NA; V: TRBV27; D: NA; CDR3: CASSSLSPGVETQYF; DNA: TGTGCCAGCAGTTCCTTATCTCCGGGAGTGGAGACCCAGTACTTC
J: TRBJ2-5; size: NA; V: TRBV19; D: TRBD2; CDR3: CASSAGLAGRETQYF; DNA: TGTGCCAGTAGTGCGGGACTAGCGGGGAGGGAGACCCAGTACTTC
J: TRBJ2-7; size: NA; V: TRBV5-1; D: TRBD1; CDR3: CASSLRTGGNYEQYF; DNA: TGCGCCAGCAGCCTCAGGACAGGGGGCAACTACGAGCAGTACTTC
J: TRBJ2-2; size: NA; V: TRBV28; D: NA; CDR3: CASSLGRTGELFF; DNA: TGTGCCAGCAGTTTAGGTCGGACCGGGGAGCTGTTTTTT
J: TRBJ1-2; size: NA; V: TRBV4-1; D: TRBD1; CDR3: CASSQAAQGANYGYTF; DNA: TGCGCCAGCAGCCAAGCAGCACAGGGGGCAAACTATGGCTACACCTTC
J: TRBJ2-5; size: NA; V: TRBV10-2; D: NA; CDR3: CASTPFNSAETQYF; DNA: TGCGCCAGCACCCCATTCAACTCCGCAGAGACCCAGTACTTC
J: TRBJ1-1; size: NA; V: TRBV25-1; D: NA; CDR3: CASSRSGGKNTEAFF; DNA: TGTGCCAGCAGCCGGTCGGGGGGCAAGAACACTGAAGCTTTCTTT
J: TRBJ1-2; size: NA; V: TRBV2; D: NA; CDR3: CASSETVAAAGGYTF; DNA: TGTGCCAGCAGTGAAACGGTGGCGGCGGCGGGGGGCTACACCTTC
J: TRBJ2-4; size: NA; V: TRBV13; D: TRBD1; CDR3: CASSSGDRDRGKNIQYF; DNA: TGTGCCAGCAGCTCTGGGGACAGGGACCGGGGCAAAAACATTCAGTACTTC
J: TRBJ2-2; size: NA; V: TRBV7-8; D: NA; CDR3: CASSSSSQGLGGELFF; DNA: TGTGCCAGCAGCTCCTCCTCCCAGGGTTTGGGCGGGGAGCTGTTTTTT
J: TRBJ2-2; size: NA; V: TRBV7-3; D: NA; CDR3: CASSRLATGELFF; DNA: TGTGCCAGCAGCCGACTTGCCACCGGGGAGCTGTTTTTT
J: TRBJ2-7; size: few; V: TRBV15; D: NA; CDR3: CATRSGQSPEQYF; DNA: TGTGCCACTCGTTCGGGACAATCGCCCGAGCAGTACTTC
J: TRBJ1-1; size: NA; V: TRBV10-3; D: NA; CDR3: CAISEPFGGQGNTEAFF; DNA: TGTGCCATCAGTGAGCCATTCGGGGGGCAGGGGAACACTGAAGCTTTCTTT
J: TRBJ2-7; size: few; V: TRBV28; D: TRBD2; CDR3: CASSFPLAGDHSYEQYF; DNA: TGTGCCAGCAGTTTTCCCCTAGCGGGAGACCACTCCTACGAGCAGTACTTC
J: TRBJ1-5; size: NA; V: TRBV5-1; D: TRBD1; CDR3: CASSPGTGVQPQHF; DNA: TGCGCCAGCAGCCCAGGGACAGGGGTTCAGCCCCAGCATTTT
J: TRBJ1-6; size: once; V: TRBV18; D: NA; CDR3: CASSLRSDRENSPLHF; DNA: TGTGCCAGCTCACTGAGGTCCGATAGAGAGAATTCACCCCTCCACTTT
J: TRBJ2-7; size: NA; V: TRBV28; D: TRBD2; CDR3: CASSRFSGTSGKQYF; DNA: TGTGCCAGCAGTCGCTTCTCCGGGACTAGCGGCAAGCAGTACTTC
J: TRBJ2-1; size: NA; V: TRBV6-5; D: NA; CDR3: CASSYGGGSYNEQFF; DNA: TGTGCCAGCAGTTACGGAGGAGGGTCCTACAATGAGCAGTTCTTC
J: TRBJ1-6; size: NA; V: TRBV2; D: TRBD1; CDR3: CASRETGNSPLHF; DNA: TGTGCCAGCAGGGAGACAGGGAATTCACCTCTCCACTTT
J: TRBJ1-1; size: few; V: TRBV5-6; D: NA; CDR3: CASSLEGFRTEAFF; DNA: TGTGCCAGCAGCTTGGAGGGGTTCCGCACTGAAGCTTTCTTT
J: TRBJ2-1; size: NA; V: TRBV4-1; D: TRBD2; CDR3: CASSRLGGEGNEQFF; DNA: TGCGCCAGCAGCCGCCTGGGCGGGGAGGGCAATGAGCAGTTCTTC
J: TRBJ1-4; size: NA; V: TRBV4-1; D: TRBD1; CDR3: CASSQYGTGNEKLFF; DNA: TGCGCCAGCAGCCAATACGGGACAGGGAATGAAAAACTGTTTTTT